Given below is one T cell receptor beta chain in context. The sample comes from a study of blood T cell repertoires in COVID-19. Whole-study context: Researchers got acute and convalescent COVID-19 samples from the United States, Italy and Spain. The analysed material was cDNA or gDNA that came from T cells, B-cell-depleted T cells, or PBMCs.

V was trimmed by 0 bases and J by 0 bases, leaving 8 bases between them. Germline V gives CDR1 ENHRY, CDR2 SYGVKD. The CDR3 is 15 residues long. In the authors' methods: Nucleated cell counts were estimated from reference gene primer amplification. Clones were read by immunoSEQ multiplex PCR, and TCRdb kept only the in-frame ones, dropping some. V and J calls and clone size come straight from that table; D and trimming were deduced from the DNA. The repertoire holds some 120,000 clones, with just under 85% as singletons. This clonotype was obtained from a woman aged 45 to 65 with acute or convalescent COVID-19. The chain joins TRBV10-3 to TRBJ1-2; the D is unclear. Sequenced: peripheral blood. DNA for the CDR3: TGTGCCATCAGTGAGTCAGTGGGAGCTAACTATGGCTACACCTTC. Protein sequence: CAISESVGANYGYTF.